A single sample gave rise to the 3 T cell receptor beta chains below, sequenced in a study of blood T cell repertoires in COVID-19. TCRdb keeps only in-frame clones here, not all; method: immunoSEQ multiplex PCR. The table records 100,000 to 150,000 clones, over 70% of them present only once. The sample consisted of peripheral blood. The receptors come from a man older than 75 with active or convalescent COVID-19.

This chain links TRBV4-3 with TRBJ2-2; D gene uncertain. Germline values: CDR1 LGHNA, CDR2 YSLEER. This CDR3 region has 17 residues. Trimming took off 0 bases at V and 0 bases at J, with 11 bases between the two ends. CDR3 loop: CASSQDLLFANTGELFF. The CDR3 DNA sequence: TGCGCCAGCAGCCAAGACCTGTTGTTCGCGAACACCGGGGAGCTGTTTTTT.

V is TRBV6-2 or TRBV6-3 and J is TRBJ2-5; D not certain. The CDR3 has 13 amino acids. The germline CDR1 and CDR2 sequences are MNHEY and SVGEGT. The germline V and J ends were trimmed by 5 bases and 1 base, with 8 bases remaining between them. The CDR3 loop reads CASSRQTQETQYF. In nucleotides, the CDR3 is TGTGCCAGCAGTAGACAAACCCAAGAGACCCAGTACTTC.

The V and J genes are TRBV19 and TRBJ2-1; 10 bases are shared with TRBD2. V lost 1 base to trimming and J lost 0 bases; unmatched junction nucleotides: 6. The CDR3 is 18 residues long. Germline CDR1 LNHDA, CDR2 SQIVND (reference sequence). The chain's CDR3 is CASSIGLAGALSYNEQFF. The CDR3 DNA sequence: TGTGCCAGTAGTATAGGGCTAGCGGGGGCCCTCTCCTACAATGAGCAGTTCTTC.